These T cell receptor beta chains were read from a single sample in a study of shared clonotypes between healthy human individuals. Sequencing used immunoSEQ multiplex PCR; TCRdb keeps in-frame clones, though not all of them. The sample consists of nearly 750,000 clones, around 70% of them appearing once. The specimen was memory CD4+ T cells sorted from blood. These receptors all come from a woman aged 25 to 39 in good health. CDR3s include the opening cysteine and the closing phenylalanine or tryptophan. The D gene is left open where the match is weak. Size is stated for part of the rows, as once, few or many counts, or as a class when the clone is expanded.

V: TRBV19
size: NA
D: TRBD1
J: TRBJ1-5
CDR3: CASTHGTVDNQPQHF
DNA: TGTGCCAGTACCCATGGGACAGTTGACAATCAGCCCCAGCATTTT

V: TRBV2
size: NA
D: TRBD2
J: TRBJ2-7
CDR3: CASSDPSGKTPYEQYF
DNA: TGTGCCAGCAGTGATCCAAGCGGGAAGACTCCCTACGAGCAGTACTTC

V: TRBV4-1
size: NA
D: TRBD2
J: TRBJ2-3
CDR3: CASSPSGSLDTQYF
DNA: TGCGCCAGCAGCCCGAGCGGGAGTTTAGATACGCAGTATTTT

V: TRBV6-5
size: NA
D: TRBD2
J: TRBJ2-5
CDR3: CASSVVAGQTQYF
DNA: TGTGCCAGCTCCGTAGTAGCGGGACAGACCCAGTACTTC

V: TRBV25-1
size: NA
D: TRBD2
J: TRBJ2-7
CDR3: CASRGTSGTYEQYF
DNA: TGTGCCAGCAGAGGGACTAGCGGGACCTACGAGCAGTACTTC

V: TRBV9
size: NA
D: NA
J: TRBJ2-5
CDR3: CASNPLGEQETQYF
DNA: TGTGCCAGCAACCCCCTGGGAGAACAAGAGACCCAGTACTTC

V: TRBV19
size: NA
D: TRBD2
J: TRBJ2-7
CDR3: CASSASGTYEQYF
DNA: TGTGCCAGTAGTGCTAGCGGGACTTACGAGCAGTACTTC

V: TRBV14
size: NA
D: TRBD2
J: TRBJ2-1
CDR3: CASSQGSGSSYNEQFF
DNA: TGTGCCAGCAGCCAAGGGAGCGGGAGCTCCTACAATGAGCAGTTCTTC

V: TRBV2
size: NA
D: TRBD1
J: TRBJ2-3
CDR3: CAGCRDRVKDTQYF
DNA: TGTGCCGGCTGCCGGGACAGGGTCAAAGATACGCAGTATTTT

V: TRBV28
size: NA
D: NA
J: TRBJ2-7
CDR3: CASSLVQTRGQYF
DNA: TGTGCCAGCAGTTTAGTTCAGACCCGCGGGCAGTACTTC

V: TRBV19
size: NA
D: NA
J: TRBJ2-6
CDR3: CASKLSGANVLTF
DNA: TGTGCCAGTAAACTCTCTGGGGCCAACGTCCTGACTTTC

V: TRBV5-1
size: NA
D: NA
J: TRBJ1-1
CDR3: CASSLSVVMNTEAFF
DNA: TGCGCCAGCAGCTTATCGGTGGTCATGAACACTGAAGCTTTCTTT

V: TRBV27
size: NA
D: NA
J: TRBJ1-1
CDR3: CASGARSRTEAFF
DNA: TGTGCCAGCGGCGCGCGTTCCCGCACTGAAGCTTTCTTT

V: TRBV7-2
size: few
D: NA
J: TRBJ1-1
CDR3: CASSSQRDTEAFF
DNA: TGTGCCAGCAGCTCCCAGCGCGACACTGAAGCTTTCTTT

V: TRBV6-4
size: NA
D: TRBD1
J: TRBJ2-2
CDR3: CASSDSVSGQGPTGELFF
DNA: TGTGCCAGCAGTGACTCTGTTTCGGGACAGGGCCCCACCGGGGAGCTGTTTTTT

V: TRBV11-2
size: NA
D: TRBD1
J: TRBJ2-7
CDR3: CASSLGQGAWEQYF
DNA: TGTGCCAGCAGCTTAGGACAGGGGGCTTGGGAGCAGTACTTC

V: TRBV5-4
size: NA
D: NA
J: TRBJ2-5
CDR3: CASSPPSPQETQYF
DNA: TGTGCCAGCAGCCCCCCCAGCCCTCAAGAGACCCAGTACTTC

V: TRBV19
size: NA
D: TRBD1
J: TRBJ2-1
CDR3: CASSIASGGYNEQFF
DNA: TGTGCCAGTAGTATAGCATCAGGGGGCTATAATGAGCAGTTCTTC